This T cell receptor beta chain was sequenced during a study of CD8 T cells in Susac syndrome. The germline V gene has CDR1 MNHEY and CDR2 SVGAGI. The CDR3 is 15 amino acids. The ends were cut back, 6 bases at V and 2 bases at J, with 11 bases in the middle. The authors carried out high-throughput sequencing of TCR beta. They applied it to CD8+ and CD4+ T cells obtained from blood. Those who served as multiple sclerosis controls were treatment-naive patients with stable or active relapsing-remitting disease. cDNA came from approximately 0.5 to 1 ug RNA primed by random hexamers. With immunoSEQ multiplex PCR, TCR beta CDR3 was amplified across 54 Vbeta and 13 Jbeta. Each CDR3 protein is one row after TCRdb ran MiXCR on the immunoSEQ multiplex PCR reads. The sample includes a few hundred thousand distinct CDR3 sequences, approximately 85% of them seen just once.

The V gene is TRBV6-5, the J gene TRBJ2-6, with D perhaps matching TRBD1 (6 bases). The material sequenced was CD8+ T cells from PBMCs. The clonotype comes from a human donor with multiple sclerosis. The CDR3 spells CASREDRTGANVLTF. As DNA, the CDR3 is TGTGCCAGCAGAGAGGACAGAACTGGGGCCAACGTCCTGACTTTC.